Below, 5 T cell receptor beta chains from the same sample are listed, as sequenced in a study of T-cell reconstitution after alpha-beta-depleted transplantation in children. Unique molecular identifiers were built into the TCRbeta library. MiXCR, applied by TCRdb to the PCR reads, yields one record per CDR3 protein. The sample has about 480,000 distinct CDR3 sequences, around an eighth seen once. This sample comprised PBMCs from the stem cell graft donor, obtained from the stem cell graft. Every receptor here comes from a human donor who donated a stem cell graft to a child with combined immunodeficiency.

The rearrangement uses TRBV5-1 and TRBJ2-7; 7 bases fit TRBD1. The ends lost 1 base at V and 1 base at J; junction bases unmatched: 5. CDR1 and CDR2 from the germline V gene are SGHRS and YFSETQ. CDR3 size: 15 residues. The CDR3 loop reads CASSLYSTGSYEQYF. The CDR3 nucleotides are TGCGCCAGCAGCTTGTATTCGACAGGGTCCTACGAGCAGTACTTC.

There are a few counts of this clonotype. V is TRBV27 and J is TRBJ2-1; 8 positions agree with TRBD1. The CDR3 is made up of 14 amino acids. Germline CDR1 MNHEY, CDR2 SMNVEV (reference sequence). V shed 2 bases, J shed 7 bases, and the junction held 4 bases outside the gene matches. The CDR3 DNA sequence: TGTGCCAGCAGTTTACAGGGGGCGCGGAATGAGCAGTTCTTC. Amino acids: CASSLQGARNEQFF.

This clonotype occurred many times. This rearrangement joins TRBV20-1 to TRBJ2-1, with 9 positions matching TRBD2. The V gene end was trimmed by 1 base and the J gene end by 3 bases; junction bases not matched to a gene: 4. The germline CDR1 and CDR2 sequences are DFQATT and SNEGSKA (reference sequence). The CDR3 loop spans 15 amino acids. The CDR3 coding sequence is TGCAGTGCTAGAGGTCTAGCGGGGAACTACAATGAGCAGTTCTTC. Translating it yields CSARGLAGNYNEQFF.

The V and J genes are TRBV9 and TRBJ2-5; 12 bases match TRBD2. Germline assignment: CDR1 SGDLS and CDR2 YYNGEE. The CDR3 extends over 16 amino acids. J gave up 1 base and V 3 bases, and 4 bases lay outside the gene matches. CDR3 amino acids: CASSGLAGGAQETQYF. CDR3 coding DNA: TGTGCCAGCAGCGGGCTAGCGGGGGGGGCCCAAGAGACCCAGTACTTC.

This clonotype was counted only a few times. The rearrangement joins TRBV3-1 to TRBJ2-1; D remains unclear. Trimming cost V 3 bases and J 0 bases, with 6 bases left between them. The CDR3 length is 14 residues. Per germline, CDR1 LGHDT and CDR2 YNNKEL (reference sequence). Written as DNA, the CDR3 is TGTGCCAGCAGCCATCATGACTCCTACAATGAGCAGTTCTTC. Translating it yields CASSHHDSYNEQFF.